This T cell receptor (beta chain) was recovered during a study of shared clonotypes between healthy human individuals. At the level of the study: Donors consisted of a couple of women and three men between 18 and 49.

Remarks on this clone: Its antigen is not known.

Deep was the level used in running the assay. Genomic DNA (from each subset) was split evenly across several immunoSEQ plates. Clones were sequenced by immunoSEQ multiplex PCR, and TCRdb holds only the in-frame ones, with some missing. The sample holds over 2 million clones, about 95% seen once. Only CD45RO-negative cells positively selected for CCR7 counted as naive CD8 cells, so terminally differentiated effector memory CD45RA+ cells were excluded. Study results and caveats: An effect of sequencing depth on clonotype sharing among donors was expected.

The CDR3 sequence is 15 residues long. Unmatched junction bases numbered 4, after V lost 2 bases and J lost 3 bases. Germline CDR1 reads KGHSH; CDR2 reads LQKENI. Sequenced sample: naive CD8+ T cells sorted from blood. The origin of this receptor is a man aged 18 to 29 in good health. This rearrangement joins TRBV18 to TRBJ2-7; 10 bases are shared with TRBD1. Here the CDR3 DNA reads TGTGCCAGCTCACCAATGGACAGGGGGATCTACGAGCAGTACTTC. Its protein product is CASSPMDRGIYEQYF. The full variable domain, with the rest looked up from reference TRBV18 and TRBJ2-7, is NAGVMQNPRHLVRRRGQEARLRCSPMKGHSHVYWYRQLPEEGLKFMVYLQKENIIDESGMPKERFSAEFPKEGPSILRIQQVVRGDSAAYFCASSPMDRGIYEQYFGPGTRLTVT.